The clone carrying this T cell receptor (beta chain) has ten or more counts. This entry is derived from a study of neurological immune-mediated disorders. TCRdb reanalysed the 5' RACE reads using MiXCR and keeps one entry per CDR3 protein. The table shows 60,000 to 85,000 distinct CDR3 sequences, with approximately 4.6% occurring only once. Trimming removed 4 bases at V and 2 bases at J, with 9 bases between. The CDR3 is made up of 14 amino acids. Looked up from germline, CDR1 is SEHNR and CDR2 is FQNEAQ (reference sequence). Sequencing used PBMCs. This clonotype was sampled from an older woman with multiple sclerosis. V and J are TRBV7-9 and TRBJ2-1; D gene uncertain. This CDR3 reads CASSSAGPYNEQFF. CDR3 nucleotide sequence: TGTGCCAGCAGCTCTGCCGGGCCCTACAATGAGCAGTTCTTC.